This TCR beta chain was found in a study of shared clonotypes between healthy human individuals. Study-wide results and caveats: Naive subsets generally had larger estimated richness than memory subsets.

The germline V gene encodes CDR1 SGHTA and CDR2 FQGNSA. V gave up 5 bases and J gave up 1 base, with 12 bases separating them. The CDR3 is made up of 14 amino acids. With respect to this clone: Its antigen remains unknown.

Splitting of CD4+ cells produced CD45RA+ naive and CD45RA-negative memory subsets. For sorted subsets, about 190 ng DNA per replicate equaled roughly 30,000 T cell genomes. TCRdb's copy holds only in-frame clones and misses some; the assay was immunoSEQ multiplex PCR. This sample carries some 1.4 million clones, approximately 97% of them seen once, and the ten largest clones take 0.95% to 1.5%. Sequencing was performed on naive CD4+ T cells sorted from blood. This sample's subset: CD45RA+ positively selected. The clonotype comes from a man between 25 and 39 years old in good health. The chain employs TRBV7-2 and TRBJ2-7; D might be TRBD2 (6 bases). CDR3 sequence: CASSTLAQSYEQYF. As DNA, the CDR3 is TGTGCCAGCAGCACCCTAGCGCAGTCCTACGAGCAGTACTTC.